This T cell receptor (beta chain) derives from a study of cytomegalovirus exposure and HLA in healthy donors. The overall study: The study placed over 65% of its 398 genotyped donors in the Caucasian-associated ancestry cluster. The study, taken as a whole, reports: Rare TCR sequences predominated, though certain public TCRs were found in many donors. The authors enumerated 164 TCR beta chains as linked to cytomegalovirus. Later on, a genetic analysis was performed. It linked a missense variant in DCLRE1C with V- and J-gene trimming of TCR beta.

Primers: 60 Vbeta forward and 13 Jbeta reverse. Only in-frame clones appear in the TCRdb table, and some are missing; sequencing was by immunoSEQ multiplex PCR. This sample has under 200,000 clones, with 82% found just once. Of note for this clone: Its matching antigen is unknown.

CDR1 LNHDA and CDR2 SQIVND come from the germline V gene (reference sequence). This CDR3 has 17 residues. Trimming at V came to 3 bases and at J to 5 bases, leaving 14 bases not matched to a gene. The V gene is TRBV19, the J gene TRBJ2-7, with 9 bases identical to TRBD1. The sequenced material came from PBMCs. The origin of this receptor is a young woman in good health and CMV-seronegative. This CDR3 reads CASSILSGGTGTDEQYF. The CDR3 region has the DNA TGTGCCAGTAGTATCCTCTCAGGGGGGACAGGGACGGACGAGCAGTACTTC.